This T cell receptor beta chain was obtained from a study of cytomegalovirus exposure and HLA in healthy donors. General study results and limits: A few chains tied to CMV proved CMV antigen-specific in vitro. Excluded were some V segments that proved indistinguishable, including TRBV6-2 and TRBV6-3.

With 60 Vbeta and 13 Jbeta primers, the PCR was carried out. Measured with immunoSEQ multiplex PCR; TCRdb has only the in-frame clones, and not every one. Of around 220,000 clones listed, approximately 80% are singletons. Turning to this clone: The antigen remains undetermined.

V was shortened by 3 bases and J by 5 bases, with 8 bases between the two germline ends. The germline V gene has CDR1 MNHNS and CDR2 SASEGT. This CDR3 spans 12 amino acids. Material for sequencing was PBMCs. The V gene is TRBV6-1, the J gene TRBJ2-7; D is unresolved. The sequence derives from a man aged 35-49 years in good health and CMV-seronegative. CDR3 amino acids: CASSEHSDEQYF. In DNA form, the CDR3 reads TGTGCCAGCAGTGAGCACAGTGACGAGCAGTACTTC.